The TCR beta chain described here comes from a study of control samples from healthy donors and cancer patients. The CDR3 is 20 amino acids. V was cut by 11 bases and J by 5 bases, with 37 bases left in between. Looked up from germline, CDR1 is MDHEN and CDR2 is SYDVKM. Data came from immunoSEQ multiplex PCR; TCRdb stores just in-frame clones and leaves some out. The repertoire holds about 50,000 clones, about 90% seen once, with almost 40% in the top ten. This sequence originates from a man over 45 with head and neck cancer. The rearrangement links TRBV28 to TRBJ2-1; D might be TRBD2 (7 bases). The specimen sequenced was PBMCs. The CDR3 protein is CAPSYYFGGARVRGDNEQFF. The DNA of the CDR3 is TGTGCCCCCAGTTACTATTTTGGGGGGGCCCGAGTTAGGGGAGACAATGAGCAGTTCTTC.